Presented here are 16 T cell receptor beta chains from one specimen sequenced in a study of cytomegalovirus exposure and HLA in healthy donors. It was with 60 Vbeta and 13 Jbeta primers that the PCR ran. Profiled with immunoSEQ multiplex PCR; TCRdb holds only in-frame clones, not every one. The sample consists of over 130,000 clones, around 66% of them appearing once. The specimen was PBMCs. All receptors derive from a woman in her sixties or seventies in good health and CMV-seronegative.

The chain employs TRBV2 and TRBJ1-2, with TRBD1 as a possible D gene (5 bases). Deletions cut 6 bases from V and 4 bases from J, with 12 bases between. This CDR3 contains 13 residues. Per germline, CDR1 SNHLY and CDR2 FYNNEI. As DNA, the CDR3 is TGTGCCAGCAGCCGGACAATGCTCTATGGCTACACCTTC. Translated, it gives CASSRTMLYGYTF.

About this clone: Other nucleotide sequences from this sample produce the same CDR3. The chain has TRBV18 and TRBJ2-1, with 8 bases lining up with TRBD1. CDR1 and CDR2 from the germline V gene are KGHSH and LQKENI. This CDR3 spans 15 amino acids. Trimming took 3 bases from V and 0 from J; bases not matched to a gene: 1. In DNA, the CDR3 is TGTGCCAGCTCACCCGGGACAGGCTCCTACAATGAGCAGTTCTTC. It yields the protein CASSPGTGSYNEQFF.

This chain links TRBV5-3 with TRBJ2-7, with 8 bases that match TRBD2. TRBV5-3 is sorted into the ORF group, with uncertain function. This CDR3 contains 16 residues. Trimming removed 4 bases from V and 2 bases from J; junction bases left unmatched: 11. CDR3 residues: CARSRTAGVKAYEQYF. Here the CDR3 DNA reads TGTGCCAGAAGCAGAACAGCGGGAGTTAAAGCCTACGAGCAGTACTTC.

Worth noting for this clone: Other DNA sequences of this sample code for an identical CDR3. V usage is TRBV6-5 and J usage is TRBJ2-1; 13 bases are shared with TRBD2. This CDR3 has 15 residues. The V gene's germline CDR1 is MNHEY and CDR2 SVGAGI. The junction had 6 bases not matched to a gene; V was cut back by 6 bases and J by 7 bases. The CDR3: CASSPGLAGVNEQFF. The CDR3 DNA sequence: TGTGCCAGCAGCCCCGGACTAGCGGGAGTAAATGAGCAGTTCTTC.

In regard to this clone: Other DNA sequences in this sample translate to the same CDR3. The V gene is TRBV5-1, the J gene TRBJ2-7, with D hard to call. The V gene's germline CDR1 is SGHRS and CDR2 YFSETQ. V was clipped by 0 bases and J by 6 bases, with 10 bases between them. The CDR3 is made up of 13 amino acids. The CDR3 is CASSLDRVGEQYF. The CDR3 DNA is TGCGCCAGCAGCTTGGATCGGGTGGGCGAGCAGTACTTC. The full variable domain, completed using reference TRBV5-1 and TRBJ2-7, is KAGVTQTPRYLIKTRGQQVTLSCSPISGHRSVSWYQQTPGQGLQFLFEYFSETQRNKGNFPGRFSGRQFSNSRSEMNVSTLELGDSALYLCASSLDRVGEQYFGPGTRLTVT.

The CDR3 bases are TGTGCCAGCAGCTTGGCGATAGCGGGGCGGGAGACCCAGTACTTC. Translation gives CASSLAIAGRETQYF. The genes are TRBV5-8 and TRBJ2-5, with 8 positions matching TRBD2. The V gene end was trimmed by 0 bases and the J gene end by 5 bases; junction bases not matched to a gene: 6. The CDR3 consists of 15 residues. The germline V gene has CDR1 SGHTS and CDR2 YDEGEE.

CDR3 protein: CASSIDLSSYGYTF. CDR3 nucleotides: TGTGCCAGTAGTATAGATCTTTCCAGCTATGGCTACACCTTC. This chain joins TRBV19 and TRBJ1-2; no reliable D call. The CDR3 has 14 residues. Germline V gene lookup returns CDR1 LNHDA and CDR2 SQIVND (reference sequence). V lost 0 bases to trimming and J lost 4 bases, with 9 bases between them. The full variable domain, in which reference TRBV19 and TRBJ1-2 provide the parts outside the CDR3, is DGGITQSPKYLFRKEGQNVTLSCEQNLNHDAMYWYRQDPGQGLRLIYYSQIVNDFQKGDIAEGYSVSREKKESFPLTVTSAQKNPTAFYLCASSIDLSSYGYTFGSGTRLTVV.

This clone occurred a few times. This sequence joins TRBV7-2 and TRBJ2-7; 9 nucleotides agree with TRBD1. The germline gives CDR1 SGHTA, CDR2 FQGNSA. The CDR3 is 16 amino acids. Trimming removed 5 bases from V and 1 base from J; junction bases left unmatched: 9. In nucleotides, the CDR3 is TGTGCCAGCAGCCTCACCCCGACAGGGGGGTCCTACGAGCAGTACTTC. Protein: CASSLTPTGGSYEQYF.

This clone was observed a handful of times. V gene TRBV5-6 combines with J gene TRBJ2-7, with D hard to call. The CDR3 is 13 amino acids. V lost 0 bases, J lost 5 bases, and 9 bases lay in between. Germline V gene sequence: CDR1 SGHDT, CDR2 YYEEEE. CDR3 nucleotide sequence: TGTGCCAGCAGCTTGGGATCCGAGGACGAGCAGTACTTC. Its translation is CASSLGSEDEQYF.

The V call is TRBV5-5, the J call TRBJ2-2, with D maybe TRBD1 (5 bases). This CDR3 is built from 15 residues. Germline V gene lookup returns CDR1 SGHKS and CDR2 YYEKEE (reference sequence). Trimming stripped 0 bases from V and 5 bases from J, with 11 bases between. CDR3 nucleotides: TGTGCCAGCAGCTTGGAGGGGCACGTGACCGGGGAGCTGTTTTTT. Its translation: CASSLEGHVTGELFF.

The genes are TRBV7-8 and TRBJ1-6; the match to TRBD1 covers 7 bases. The V gene's germline CDR1 is SGHVS and CDR2 FQNEAQ. With V trimmed by 4 bases and J by 0 bases, 6 bases remained unmatched. The CDR3 consists of 17 residues. The chain's CDR3 is CASSSPGQVSYNSPLHF. The CDR3 coding sequence is TGTGCCAGCAGCTCCCCCGGACAGGTCTCCTATAATTCACCCCTCCACTTT.

The chain couples TRBV5-4 to TRBJ2-5; 9 nucleotides agree with TRBD2. CDR3 length: 17 residues. V trimming: 0 bases; J trimming: 5 bases; junction bases outside the gene matches: 11. Per germline, CDR1 SGHNT and CDR2 YYREEE (reference sequence). The CDR3 here is CASSLGGGGRARETQYF. In DNA form, the CDR3 reads TGTGCCAGCAGCTTGGGTGGGGGCGGGAGGGCCAGGGAGACCCAGTACTTC.

V and J are TRBV6-1 and TRBJ2-2; no clear D gene. V was pared by 1 base and J by 3 bases, with 6 bases between. Germline V gene lookup returns CDR1 MNHNS and CDR2 SASEGT. The CDR3 runs to 14 residues. The CDR3 DNA reads as TGTGCCAGCAGTGAAGGCAGGCACACCGGGGAGCTGTTTTTT. It specifies CASSEGRHTGELFF.

The genes are TRBV7-8 and TRBJ2-3, with 8 nucleotides matching TRBD2. In germline, CDR1 is SGHVS, CDR2 FQNEAQ. Trimming removed 4 bases from V and 2 bases from J; junction bases left unmatched: 5. The CDR3 loop spans 15 amino acids. The CDR3 DNA reads as TGTGCCAGCAGCTCCCGCGGGGGGCCCACAGATACGCAGTATTTT. Translated, it gives CASSSRGGPTDTQYF.

V gene TRBV7-2 combines with J gene TRBJ2-7; 11 bases map to TRBD2. The V gene end was trimmed by 4 bases and the J gene end by 6 bases; junction bases not matched to a gene: 5. This CDR3 comprises 14 residues. Per the germline V gene, CDR1 is SGHTA and CDR2 is FQGNSA. CDR3 in amino acids: CASSYLAGGGEQYF. The CDR3 region has the DNA TGTGCCAGCAGCTACCTAGCGGGGGGTGGCGAGCAGTACTTC. Full variable domain (missing parts from reference TRBV7-2 and TRBJ2-7): GAGVSQSPSNKVTEKGKDVELRCDPISGHTALYWYRQSLGQGLEFLIYFQGNSAPDKSGLPSDRFSAERTGGSVSTLTIQRTQQEDSAVYLCASSYLAGGGEQYFGPGTRLTVT.

The chain combines TRBV7-2 with TRBJ1-2; 7 positions agree with TRBD1. CDR3 length: 17 residues. V lost 4 bases to trimming and J lost 7 bases; unmatched junction nucleotides: 18. CDR1 is SGHTA and CDR2 is FQGNSA in the germline V gene. The CDR3 sequence: CASSSRGARGPIGGYTF. As DNA, the CDR3 is TGTGCCAGCAGCTCCCGAGGGGCGAGGGGGCCTATCGGTGGCTACACCTTC.